This T cell receptor beta chain was identified in a study of shared T cell receptors in the human thymus. Generated by immunoSEQ multiplex PCR, the TCRdb table keeps only in-frame clones and is missing some. The table has approximately 730,000 clones, roughly 85% seen once. CDR1 is SGHRS and CDR2 is YFSETQ in the germline V gene. V was pared by 6 bases and J by 4 bases, with 9 bases of the junction left unmatched. The CDR3 contains 15 residues. The sample was also reused in another study, on human thymus T cells. That work states: Unrelated individuals were reported by related research to share highly overlapping thymic repertoires.

The TCR was taken from a girl under three years old with a congenital heart defect. Specimen: thymocytes. V gene TRBV5-1 combines with J gene TRBJ2-3; 9 nucleotides line up with TRBD2. In DNA form, the CDR3 reads TGCGCCAGCACCGTTAGCGGGGGACAATCAGATACGCAGTATTTT. Translating it yields CASTVSGGQSDTQYF.